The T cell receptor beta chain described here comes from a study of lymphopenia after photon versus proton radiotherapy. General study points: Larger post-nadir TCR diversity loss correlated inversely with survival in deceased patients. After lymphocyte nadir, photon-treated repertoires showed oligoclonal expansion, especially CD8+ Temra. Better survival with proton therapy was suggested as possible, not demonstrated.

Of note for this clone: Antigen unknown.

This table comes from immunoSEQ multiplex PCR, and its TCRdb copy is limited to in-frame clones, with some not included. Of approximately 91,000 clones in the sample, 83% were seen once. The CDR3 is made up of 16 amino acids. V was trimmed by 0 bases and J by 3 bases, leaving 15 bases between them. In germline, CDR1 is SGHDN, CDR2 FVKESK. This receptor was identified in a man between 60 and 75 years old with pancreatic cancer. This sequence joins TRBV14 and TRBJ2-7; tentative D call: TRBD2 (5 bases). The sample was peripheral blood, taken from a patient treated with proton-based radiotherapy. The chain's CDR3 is CASSQDPEALNYEQYF. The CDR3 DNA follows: TGTGCCAGCAGCCAAGACCCGGAGGCCTTAAACTACGAGCAGTACTTC.